This is a list of T cell receptor beta chains from one sample in a study of cytomegalovirus exposure and HLA in healthy donors. Measured with immunoSEQ multiplex PCR; TCRdb has only the in-frame clones, and not every one. The sample lists fewer than 130,000 clones; less than 85% were seen once. Sequenced sample: PBMCs. Receptors originate from a young man in good health and CMV-seropositive. Both conserved end residues are part of each CDR3. A D gene is named only where the DNA matches it firmly. Size is stated for part of the rows, as once, few or many counts, or as a class when the clone is expanded.

j_call clone_size d_call v_call cdr3_aa cdr3_nt
TRBJ1-2 - TRBD1 TRBV7-2 CASSQQGGIYGYTF TGTGCCAGCAGCCAACAGGGGGGGATCTATGGCTACACCTTC
TRBJ1-2 - - TRBV5-1 CASSFNIRGPNYGYTF TGCGCCAGCAGCTTTAACATCCGAGGGCCTAACTATGGCTACACCTTC
TRBJ2-7 - - TRBV11-2 CASSLVSEYEQYF TGTGCCAGCAGCTTAGTATCTGAGTACGAGCAGTACTTC
TRBJ1-4 - TRBD1 TRBV4-1 CASSQGDRVGGEKLFF TGCGCCAGCAGCCAAGGCGACAGGGTAGGGGGTGAAAAACTGTTTTTT
TRBJ1-4 - - TRBV6-5 CASSPTQGANEKLFF TGTGCCAGCAGCCCGACACAGGGAGCTAATGAAAAACTGTTTTTT
TRBJ2-1 few TRBD2 TRBV11-2 CASSNGLAVDEQFF TGTGCCAGCAGTAACGGACTAGCAGTCGATGAGCAGTTCTTC
TRBJ1-1 - - TRBV4-3 CASSQVQIMITEAFF TGCGCCAGCAGCCAAGTTCAGATAATGATAACTGAAGCTTTCTTT
TRBJ2-7 - - TRBV20-1 CSAAGSYEQYF TGCAGTGCTGCCGGGTCTTACGAGCAGTACTTC
TRBJ1-3 - TRBD1 TRBV28 CASTGQGGTIYF TGTGCCAGCACGGGACAGGGGGGCACCATATATTTT
TRBJ2-3 once TRBD2 TRBV27 CASSLRGFEDTQYF TGTGCCAGCAGCCTGCGGGGGTTCGAAGATACGCAGTATTTT
TRBJ1-4 - TRBD1 TRBV27 CATGDRVFEKLFF TGTGCCACCGGGGACAGGGTTTTTGAAAAACTGTTTTTT
TRBJ2-3 - - TRBV12-5 CASGLFLPRHLGEYF TGTGCTAGTGGTTTGTTCCTACCTAGACACCTAGGGGAGTATTTT
TRBJ2-7 - - TRBV27 CASSPTGYEQYF TGTGCCAGCAGTCCAACAGGCTACGAGCAGTACTTC
TRBJ2-7 - - TRBV10-2 CASSESRLDWRNEQYF TGCGCCAGCAGTGAGTCCCGACTAGATTGGAGGAACGAGCAGTACTTC